This is a list of T cell receptor beta chains from one sample in a study of resident and recirculating memory T cells in vitiligo. The protocol was immunoSEQ multiplex PCR, while the TCRdb copy is restricted to in-frame clones and leaves out a portion. Counted here are 40,000 to 50,000 clones, about nine tenths occurring once; the ten biggest clones make up about 4.5%. The source material was blood. The receptors derive from a male donor with vitiligo. Both conserved end residues are trimmed from each CDR3. The order of the fields is J gene, clone size, V gene, CDR3 protein. Clone size is not always given. Where it is, it says once, few, many or a class for expanded clones.

TRBJ1-2	-	TRBV27	ASSLTPAGGKEYGYT
TRBJ2-1	-	TRBV9	ASSVVPSYNEQF
TRBJ1-5	-	TRBV2	ASRDRGPFGNQPQH
TRBJ2-1	-	TRBV7-6	ASSPGNSWGDEQF
TRBJ2-7	-	TRBV11-3	ASSPTGQHYEQY
TRBJ2-2	-	TRBV19	ASRPYRDRGNTGELF
TRBJ1-4	-	TRBV13	ASSLSDSGSRWGKLF
TRBJ2-7	-	TRBV9	ASSVGIQGSYEQY
TRBJ2-1	-	TRBV7-3	ASSLTPSSYNEQF
TRBJ2-2	-	TRBV4-2	ASSQPIPRAPGELF
TRBJ1-2	once	TRBV18	ASSPAIAAAADYGYT
TRBJ1-1	-	TRBV5-1	ASSEGGFGSEAF
TRBJ2-3	-	TRBV6-7	ASGLIERGGGTDTQY
TRBJ1-4	-	TRBV6-6	ASSYPPSGGEEKLF
TRBJ2-1	-	TRBV28	ASSLSEALLLNEQF
TRBJ1-1	-	TRBV9	ASSVLTGATEAF
TRBJ2-1	-	TRBV27	ASSHLGRWAYNEQF
TRBJ2-7	-	TRBV11-3	ASSLGTGPYEQY
TRBJ2-1	once	TRBV27	ASGRGGAYNEQF
TRBJ2-5	once	TRBV27	ASSLLLPSGGEETQY
TRBJ2-7	once	TRBV11-2	ASSLGIAGTYEQY
TRBJ2-7	-	TRBV13	ASSSSPVEQY
TRBJ2-6	-	TRBV5-4	ASSLGSRYVANVLT
TRBJ2-5	-	TRBV21-1	ASFSGGSGGEETQY
TRBJ1-2	-	TRBV27	ASSGGQVLGYT
TRBJ2-1	-	TRBV7-9	ASSANIQGINEQF
TRBJ1-5	-	TRBV4-1	ASSQEGGGGQPQH
TRBJ2-3	-	TRBV11-3	ASSLTSGGLDTQY
TRBJ1-1	-	TRBV5-8	ASSFRPTGRTEAF
TRBJ1-2	-	TRBV19	ASSLDRVDYGYT
TRBJ1-2	-	TRBV5-1	ASSLQGYGYT
TRBJ1-4	-	TRBV19	ASSDSIGTGSEKLF
TRBJ1-4	-	TRBV7-9	ASSSRLGQGNEKLF
TRBJ2-7	-	TRBV10-3	AISESGLARGYEQY
TRBJ2-3	-	TRBV6-6	ASSYSSRGATDTQY
TRBJ2-7	-	TRBV5-5	ASSLGDSKLYEQY
TRBJ2-3	-	TRBV5-4	ASTMDLDPPDTQY
TRBJ1-2	-	TRBV6-1	ASSEQGSGSYGYT
TRBJ1-3	-	TRBV7-2	ASSLIRTGDLSGNTIY
TRBJ2-3	-	TRBV11-2	ASTQGVGERQY
TRBJ1-6	-	TRBV9	ASSVAGQGNSPLH
TRBJ1-3	-	TRBV7-9	ASSTLPGQSSGNTIY
TRBJ2-2	-	TRBV5-4	ASSLGALPGELF
TRBJ1-2	-	TRBV7-2	ASSPRGTGFGGGYT
TRBJ2-1	-	TRBV19	ASTNTVGGEQF
TRBJ2-1	-	TRBV5-6	ASSLPTVVHEQF
TRBJ1-2	-	TRBV6-6	ASIQGVRVGYGYT
TRBJ1-2	once	TRBV7-2	ASSLAQVYGYT
TRBJ1-5	-	TRBV2	ASMTGNQPQH
TRBJ1-3	-	TRBV29-1	SVPGVGNTIY
TRBJ1-1	few	TRBV19	ASSIVGGTEAF